What follows are 11 T cell receptor beta chains derived from one specimen sequenced in a study of tumor-infiltrating lymphocytes in glioblastoma multiforme. Three nested ARM-PCR rounds with V-beta and C-beta primers built TCRB libraries. Using its own MiXCR run on the multiplex PCR reads, TCRdb lists one record per CDR3 protein. Of 9,500 to 12,000 distinct CDR3 sequences listed, just over 65% are singletons. Input material: brain tumor tissue. All receptors come from a male donor with glioblastoma.

CDR3 sequence (DNA): TGTGCCATCAGTGGGTCAGGACAGAGCTACGAGCAGTACTTC. It codes for CAISGSGQSYEQYF. This rearrangement joins TRBV10-3 to TRBJ2-7, with D perhaps matching TRBD1 (6 bases). This CDR3 spans 14 amino acids. V dropped 4 bases and J dropped 3 bases, with 13 bases sitting between them. Germline V CDR1 and CDR2: ENHRY, SYGVKD.

This clonotype occurred a few times. The chain links TRBV20-1 to TRBJ1-6; TRBD1 agrees at 9 bases. Trimming removed 1 base from V and 8 bases from J; junction bases left unmatched: 6. CDR1 is DFQATT, CDR2 SNEGSKA, per germline (reference sequence). The CDR3 runs to 15 residues. This CDR3 reads CSARARGQGDSPLHF. In DNA, the CDR3 is TGCAGTGCTAGAGCGCGGGGACAGGGCGATTCACCCCTCCACTTT.

In regard to this clonotype: This clone may be a read error of a much larger clone one base away. Lacking the conserved final phenylalanine or tryptophan, this CDR3 likely reflects a read error. The chain links TRBV2 to TRBJ2-7, with TRBD2 matching over 9 bases. V dropped 9 bases and J dropped 6; count of bases not matched to a gene: 9. From germline, CDR1 is SNHLY and CDR2 FYNNEI. CDR3 size: 13 residues. CDR3 in amino acids: CARSSGSSGEQYL. The CDR3 DNA reads TGTGCCAGGAGTAGCGGGAGCTCTGGCGAGCAGTACTTA.

The chain is built from TRBV11-2 and TRBJ1-2; tentatively, D is TRBD1 (5 bases). Germline lookup yields CDR1 SGHAT and CDR2 FQNNGV. This CDR3 contains 13 residues. V was pared by 7 bases and J by 9 bases, with 18 bases between. CDR3 sequence: CASTYRGVNSYTF. CDR3 nucleotide sequence: TGTGCCAGCACCTATCGGGGGGTGAACAGCTACACCTTC.

V usage is TRBV5-6 and J usage is TRBJ2-7; 7 bases fit TRBD1. In germline, CDR1 is SGHDT, CDR2 YYEEEE. The CDR3 consists of 13 residues. With V trimmed by 2 bases and J by 7 bases, 6 bases remained unmatched. CDR3 nucleotide sequence: TGTGCCAGCAGCTTCGGGACAGTCTGGGAGCAGTACTTC. Its protein product is CASSFGTVWEQYF.

This clonotype has at least ten counts. The rearrangement joins TRBV21-1 to TRBJ1-6; the table calls TRBD1, which could not be checked here. TRBV21-1 is shown as a pseudogene. The CDR3 has 16 amino acids. Written as DNA, the CDR3 is TGTGCCAGCAGCATACCCCCAAGCAAACATAATTCACCCCTCCACTTT. It codes for CASSIPPSKHNSPLHF.

With regard to this clonotype: The junction does not match germline at one end; this may be a read error. The chain is built from TRBV6-1 and TRBJ1-1; 7 bases agree with TRBD1. Germline values: CDR1 MNHNS, CDR2 SASEGT. The CDR3 runs to 14 residues. CDR3 sequence (DNA): TGTGCCAGCACCAGGGGGGAGTTCGCAAGTGTAGCTGTCTTT. Protein: CASTRGEFASVAVF.

V and J are TRBV12-3 or TRBV12-4 and TRBJ2-7; maybe TRBD2 (6 bases). V was shortened by 2 bases and J by 7 bases, with 15 bases between the two germline ends. The CDR3 is made up of 14 amino acids. The CDR3 DNA follows: TGTGCCAGCAGTTTATACGGGAGAGTGGGAGAGCAGTACTTC. Protein: CASSLYGRVGEQYF.

This clonotype has only one observation. A junction boundary mismatches the germline segment, possibly from a read error. The chain recombines TRBV11-3 with TRBJ2-1, with D perhaps assigned TRBD1 or TRBD2 (7 bases each). This CDR3 is built from 13 residues. Per the germline V gene, CDR1 is SGHNT and CDR2 is YENEEA. The DNA for the CDR3 is TGTGCCAGCAGCCCCAGGGGGGAGGGTGAGCAGTTTTTC. Translating it yields CASSPRGEGEQFF.

A remark on this clonotype: At one boundary the junction diverges from the germline segment, which might be a read error. The genes are TRBV20-1 and TRBJ2-3, with TRBD1 matching 8 bases. The CDR3 loop spans 15 amino acids. In germline, CDR1 is DFQATT, CDR2 SNEGSKA (reference sequence). The CDR3 nucleotides are TGCAGTGCCATACGGACAGGGACGGCCCTTAATACGCAGTATTTC. This codes for CSAIRTGTALNTQYF.

Concerning this clonotype: The conserved final phenylalanine or tryptophan is absent from the CDR3, which likely points to a read error. The rearrangement joins TRBV11-2 to TRBJ2-3; TRBD2 matches 7 bases. The germline gives CDR1 SGHAT, CDR2 FQNNGV. The CDR3 length is 14 residues. The DNA for the CDR3 is TGTACCAGCAGCTCGGGACTATGGGCAGATATGCAGTATTGT. It is translated as CTSSSGLWADMQYC.